The 29 T cell receptor beta chains below come from one sample, sequenced in a study of human T cells and chemical hapten exposure. Via MiXCR, TCRdb re-called the RACE reads, giving one row per CDR3 protein. The data hold fewer than 400,000 distinct CDR3 sequences, with under 9% observed a single time. Regarding time point: patch test 1, 2 weeks after DPC sensitization. Treatment of the sample: therapeutic diphenylcyclopropenone sensitization with weekly scalp DPC. Sequencing used whole blood, obtained in connection with sensitization to the hapten diphenylcyclopropenone (DPC). These receptors were taken from a woman aged 18-29 years with alopecia areata. Some clones in this sample may be carry-over from other donors' samples.

This clonotype was picked up many times. The rearrangement joins TRBV7-8 to TRBJ2-3; 7 bases map to TRBD1. The CDR3 sequence is 14 residues long. V was clipped by 8 bases and J by 4 bases; unmatched bases: 9. Germline V gene data show CDR1 as SGHVS and CDR2 as FQNEAQ. The DNA of the CDR3 is TGTGCCAGCCGGTGGCAGGGGGTGGCAGATACGCAGTATTTT. Translating gives CASRWQGVADTQYF.

This chain connects TRBV6-6 to TRBJ1-6; 10 bases are shared with TRBD1. The V and J ends lost 2 bases and 7 bases, in that order; junction bases with no gene match: 8. Germline loops: CDR1 MNHNY, CDR2 SVGAGI (reference sequence). The CDR3 is 17 amino acids. The CDR3 region is CASSYAGTGERNSPLHF. The CDR3, as DNA: TGTGCCAGCAGTTACGCCGGGACAGGGGAAAGAAATTCACCCCTCCACTTT.

This clonotype came up a few times. The genes are TRBV28 and TRBJ1-1; 9 positions agree with TRBD1. The CDR3 has 14 amino acids. CDR1 is MDHEN, CDR2 SYDVKM, per germline. Germline trimming cut 6 bases from V and 4 bases from J; bases unmatched to any gene: 6. The CDR3 here is CASRYRGRRTEAFF. The CDR3 DNA sequence: TGTGCCAGCAGATACAGGGGGCGCCGCACTGAAGCTTTCTTT.

This rearrangement joins TRBV6-6 to TRBJ1-2; 7 bases fit TRBD1. CDR1 and CDR2 (germline): MNHNY, SVGAGI (reference sequence). The V and J ends lost 6 bases and 5 bases, in that order; junction bases with no gene match: 6. The CDR3 totals 13 residues. DNA for the CDR3: TGTGCCAGCAGCCAGACAGGGCAGTATGGCTACACCTTC. It codes for CASSQTGQYGYTF.

The genes are TRBV7-6 and TRBJ2-1; D is undetermined. CDR1 SGHVS and CDR2 FNYEAQ come from the germline V gene. The CDR3 spans 16 residues. The V end was cut by 1 base, the J end by 4 bases, with 14 bases between. In DNA form, the CDR3 reads TGTGCCAGCAGCTTAGGGAGTTACCCCTCTTACAATGAGCAGTTCTTC. This encodes CASSLGSYPSYNEQFF. The full variable domain, with the rest looked up from reference TRBV7-6 and TRBJ2-1, is GAGVSQSPRYKVTKRGQDVALRCDPISGHVSLYWYRQALGQGPEFLTYFNYEAQQDKSGLPNDRFSAERPEGSISTLTIQRTEQRDSAMYRCASSLGSYPSYNEQFFGPGTRLTVL.

A few counts support this clonotype. This sequence joins TRBV12-3 or TRBV12-4 and TRBJ1-6; D remains ambiguous. The CDR3 has 15 residues. V lost 6 bases, J lost 7 bases, and 16 bases lay in between. The DNA of the CDR3 is TGTGCCAGCAGACAAACCGACATTCAGAATTCACCCCTCCACTTT. It translates to CASRQTDIQNSPLHF.

On this clonotype itself: A much larger clone is a single base away; this may be a read error. The chain uses TRBV7-8 and TRBJ2-5; D is unresolved. This CDR3 comprises 12 residues. Germline loops: CDR1 SGHVS, CDR2 FQNEAQ. DNA of the CDR3: TGTGCCAGCAGCTTAGGGCGAGAGACCCATTACTTC. It codes for CASSLGRETHYF.

This chain links TRBV7-8 with TRBJ1-6; D call uncertain. The length of the CDR3 is 15 residues. V gave up 2 bases and J gave up 9 bases, with 14 bases separating them. From germline, CDR1 is SGHVS and CDR2 FQNEAQ. The CDR3 protein is CASSLFMNSPSPLHF. Written as DNA, the CDR3 is TGTGCCAGCAGCTTATTTATGAACAGTCCTTCACCCCTCCACTTT.

This clonotype was seen at least ten times. The CDR3 region has the DNA TGTGCCAGCGCGGGGCGGTTAGATACGCAGTATTTT. Translated: CASAGRLDTQYF. V usage is TRBV27 and J usage is TRBJ2-3, with a possible D match to TRBD2 (6 bases). The V gene lost 8 bases and the J gene lost 5 bases, with 11 bases spanning the gap. The CDR3 has 12 amino acids. Germline loops: CDR1 MNHEY, CDR2 SMNVEV (reference sequence).

The sample holds a few counts of this clonotype. The chain carries TRBV7-2 and TRBJ1-5; a possible D gene is TRBD1 (6 bases). Germline V gene data show CDR1 as SGHTA and CDR2 as FQGNSA. Trimming pared 9 bases from V and 7 bases from J, leaving 16 bases between. CDR3 length equals 13 residues. The CDR3 protein is CASAGGAGQPQHF. The CDR3 DNA reads as TGTGCCAGTGCGGGGGGCGCAGGGCAGCCCCAGCATTTT.

This chain joins TRBV7-9 and TRBJ2-2; D unclear. V lost 5 bases and J 4 bases, leaving 20 bases between the germline ends. The CDR3 is 17 residues long. From germline, CDR1 is SEHNR and CDR2 FQNEAQ (reference sequence). In DNA form, the CDR3 reads TGTGCCAGCAGCCTCCCGTCCTCTTGGGCGGTCACCGGGGAGCTGTTTTTT. It specifies CASSLPSSWAVTGELFF.

This clonotype was detected ten times or more. The chain carries TRBV12-3 or TRBV12-4 and TRBJ1-1; D is uncertain. The CDR3 loop spans 14 amino acids. Trimming pared 7 bases from V and 0 bases from J, leaving 12 bases between. The CDR3: CASISSPMNTEAFF. In DNA form, the CDR3 reads TGTGCCAGCATCTCCTCCCCGATGAACACTGAAGCTTTCTTT.

This clonotype has more than one count but fewer than ten. This chain joins TRBV7-2 and TRBJ1-5; D may be TRBD1 (6 bases). CDR3 length: 15 residues. V was shortened by 1 base and J by 3 bases, with 10 bases between the two germline ends. Germline V CDR1 and CDR2: SGHTA, FQGNSA. CDR3 protein: CASSLGTAPNQPQHF. The CDR3 DNA sequence: TGTGCCAGCAGCTTAGGGACAGCTCCCAATCAGCCCCAGCATTTT.

This chain connects TRBV7-9 to TRBJ2-3; weak D call: TRBD1 (6 bases). The germline V gene has CDR1 SEHNR and CDR2 FQNEAQ (reference sequence). There are 17 residues in the CDR3. The V end was cut by 1 base, the J end by 2 bases, with 16 bases between. CDR3 coding DNA: TGTGCCAGCAGCTTAGTGACGGGACAAGCTACCACAGATACGCAGTATTTT. Translated: CASSLVTGQATTDTQYF.

The table lists this clonotype with a few counts. This rearrangement joins TRBV14 to TRBJ1-1; 7 positions match TRBD1. Germline lookup yields CDR1 SGHDN and CDR2 FVKESK. Losses at the gene ends were 3 bases for V and 9 bases for J; bases not matched to a gene: 4. The CDR3 loop spans 12 amino acids. The chain's CDR3 is CASSQLQGKAFF. CDR3 coding DNA: TGTGCCAGCAGCCAGCTACAGGGGAAAGCTTTCTTT.

This clonotype was found a few times. A read error may account for a junction end that differs from germline. The V and J genes are TRBV7-7 and TRBJ2-3; possibly TRBD1 for D (5 bases). Germline CDR1 SSHAT, CDR2 FNYEAQ (reference sequence). The CDR3 sequence is 15 residues long. CDR3 amino acids: CASSVGVEFTDTQYF. In DNA form, the CDR3 reads TGTGCTAGCAGTGTAGGGGTGGAGTTCACAGATACGCAGTATTTT.

The CDR3 spells CASSPLAGGSGTQYF. The CDR3 DNA is TGTGCCAGCAGCCCCCTAGCGGGTGGATCGGGGACCCAGTACTTC. The chain couples TRBV12-3 or TRBV12-4 to TRBJ2-5; 8 nucleotides line up with TRBD2. V was pared by 6 bases and J by 7 bases, with 13 bases of the junction left unmatched. This CDR3 is 15 amino acids long.

This clonotype showed up just a few times. V gene TRBV13 combines with J gene TRBJ2-1; D tentatively fits TRBD1 or TRBD2 (5 bases each). The CDR3 is made up of 16 amino acids. CDR1 and CDR2 from the germline V gene are PRHDT and FYEKMQ (reference sequence). Trimming removed 0 bases at V and 7 bases at J, with 16 bases between. CDR3 in amino acids: CASSLGWGHRENEQFF. For the CDR3, the DNA is TGTGCCAGCAGCTTAGGGTGGGGCCACCGGGAAAATGAGCAGTTCTTC.

The rearrangement joins TRBV27 to TRBJ1-4; D is undetermined. Germline CDR1 MNHEY, CDR2 SMNVEV (reference sequence). This CDR3 region has 15 residues. Trimming took 6 bases from V and 9 from J, leaving 20 bases between them. CDR3 bases: TGTGCCAGCAGCCCCTTTGAAGGACTACAACAAAAACTGTTTTTT. Its protein product is CASSPFEGLQQKLFF.

The chain employs TRBV27 and TRBJ2-2; 7 bases map to TRBD1. This CDR3 is 15 amino acids long. V gave up 3 bases and J gave up 4 bases; unmatched junction bases: 5. CDR1 MNHEY and CDR2 SMNVEV come from the germline V gene (reference sequence). CDR3 protein: CASSFLQGSTGELFF. The CDR3 bases are TGTGCCAGCAGTTTTTTACAGGGGTCCACCGGGGAGCTGTTTTTT.

This clonotype was counted a few times. J is TRBJ2-3 and V is TRBV7-9; D might be TRBD1 (6 bases). Germline CDR1 and CDR2: SEHNR and FQNEAQ (reference sequence). The CDR3 consists of 16 residues. Trimming left V 6 bases short and J 2 bases short, with 18 bases between. CDR3 sequence: CASRPLRGIFTDTQYF. DNA for the CDR3: TGTGCCAGCAGACCTCTAAGGGGGATTTTCACAGATACGCAGTATTTT.

The chain is built from TRBV4-3 and TRBJ1-1; D may be TRBD1 (5 bases). Germline CDR1 is LGHNA and CDR2 is YSLEER. This CDR3 has 15 amino acids. V lost 6 bases and J lost 1, with 15 bases in between. CDR3 nucleotide sequence: TGCGCCAGCAGGTTATCCGGGACGTCGAACACTGAAGCTTTCTTT. Its translation is CASRLSGTSNTEAFF.

Ten or more counts support this clonotype. This chain joins TRBV12-5 and TRBJ2-5, with TRBD2 as a possible D gene (6 bases). CDR1 and CDR2 (germline): LGHNT, FRNRAP. V was trimmed by 5 bases and J by 2 bases, leaving 15 bases between them. This CDR3 has 15 amino acids. The CDR3 DNA reads as TGTGCTAGTGGTCCTCCCCTCGGGAGACAAGAGACCCAGTACTTC. Its protein is CASGPPLGRQETQYF.

This clonotype was observed a few times. This chain joins TRBV7-2 and TRBJ1-6, with 8 bases identical to TRBD1. From germline, CDR1 is SGHTA and CDR2 FQGNSA. The length of the CDR3 is 14 residues. The ends lost 5 bases at V and 10 bases at J; junction bases unmatched: 7. CDR3 sequence reads: CASSVDRGRSPLHF. The CDR3 DNA sequence: TGTGCCAGCAGCGTAGACAGGGGCAGGTCACCCCTCCACTTT.

Comment on this clonotype: With a much larger clone just one base away, this may be a read error. The V and J genes are TRBV7-6 and TRBJ2-7; possibly TRBD1 for D (6 bases). The CDR3 extends over 15 amino acids. Germline V gene data show CDR1 as SGHVS and CDR2 as FNYEAQ. The CDR3 protein is CASSLETGPTYEQCF. CDR3 nucleotide sequence: TGTGCCAGCAGCCTCGAGACAGGCCCAACCTACGAGCAGTGCTTC.

This clonotype has only a few counts. The chain is built from TRBV25-1 and TRBJ2-5; no clear D. The CDR3 is made up of 12 amino acids. Germline lookup yields CDR1 MGHDK and CDR2 SYGVNS. V gave up 3 bases and J gave up 5 bases, with 7 bases separating them. The chain's CDR3 is CASSDLAETQYF. The CDR3 DNA reads as TGTGCCAGCAGTGATCTCGCGGAGACCCAGTACTTC.

This clonotype was observed a handful of times. This chain connects TRBV15 to TRBJ1-4; 8 bases fit TRBD1. Germline V gene lookup returns CDR1 LNHNV and CDR2 YYDKDF (reference sequence). CDR3 length: 15 residues. Trimming cost V 6 bases and J 5 bases; bases outside gene matches: 8. CDR3 residues: CATSETGALNEKLFF. The CDR3 bases are TGTGCCACCAGTGAGACAGGGGCTTTAAATGAAAAACTGTTTTTT.

In its sample, this clonotype was seen many times. The J gene is TRBJ2-1, the V gene TRBV21-1. TRBV21-1 is shown as a pseudogene. The CDR3 consists of 19 residues. The CDR3 nucleotides read TGTGCCAGCACTTTAACCCGTGTGAGTGACATAAACTCCTACAATGAGCAGTTCTTC. Protein product: CASTLTRVSDINSYNEQFF.

This clonotype was observed many times. The V and J genes are TRBV10-3 and TRBJ2-3; tentatively, D is TRBD1 (5 bases). This CDR3 contains 12 residues. Germline V gene data show CDR1 as ENHRY and CDR2 as SYGVKD. V was pared by 2 bases and J by 5 bases, with 5 bases between. In DNA form, the CDR3 reads TGTGCCATCAGTGAGCAGGGAGATACGCAGTATTTT. This encodes CAISEQGDTQYF.